The 7 T cell receptor beta chains reported below all come from one sample, sequenced in a study of T cells in Graves' hyperthyroidism and ophthalmopathy. TCR beta CDR3 region amplification was performed from RNA transcripts. The HTBI set primed first-round TCR CDR3 RT-PCR. TCRdb ran MiXCR on the multiplex PCR reads and lists one entry per CDR3 protein. The sample includes roughly 650,000 distinct CDR3 sequences, roughly 15% of them seen just once. The sequenced material came from blood. The receptors originated from a woman aged 40 to 55 with Graves' ophthalmopathy.

This clonotype came up many times. This sequence joins TRBV28 and TRBJ1-2; possibly TRBD1 for D (5 bases). The CDR3 covers 15 residues. Trimming left V 6 bases short and J 8 bases short, with 22 bases between. Germline-derived CDR1 and CDR2 are MDHEN and SYDVKM. The CDR3 reads CASSSAGDGRQGYTF. CDR3 DNA sequence: TGTGCCAGCAGCTCGGCGGGGGACGGTCGACAGGGCTACACCTTC.

This clonotype occurred many times. The rearrangement links TRBV20-1 to TRBJ2-1; D possibly uses TRBD1 or TRBD2 (6 bases each). CDR1 and CDR2 from the germline V gene are DFQATT and SNEGSKA (reference sequence). The ends were cut back, 5 bases at V and 6 bases at J, with 26 bases in the middle. This CDR3 contains 17 residues. The CDR3 loop reads CSAGMGWGALGGNEQFF. CDR3 bases: TGCAGTGCTGGGATGGGTTGGGGGGCCTTGGGGGGCAATGAGCAGTTCTTC.

This clonotype was counted at least ten times. The V gene is TRBV3-1, the J gene TRBJ1-1; TRBD1 matches 7 bases. The CDR3 is 16 residues long. Trimming took 1 base from V and 3 from J; bases not matched to a gene: 8. From germline, CDR1 is LGHDT and CDR2 YNNKEL (reference sequence). CDR3 sequence reads: CASSQVTGYTYTEAFF. The CDR3 DNA reads TGTGCCAGCAGCCAAGTGACAGGGTATACGTACACTGAAGCTTTCTTT.

The sample holds many counts of this clonotype. The chain links TRBV5-1 to TRBJ2-7; TRBD1 might be the D (5 bases). CDR1 SGHRS and CDR2 YFSETQ come from the germline V gene. V shed 4 bases and J shed 7 bases, with 15 bases lying between them. There are 13 residues in the CDR3. The CDR3 reads CASSDGQGLEQYF. The CDR3 coding sequence is TGCGCCAGCAGCGACGGACAAGGGCTAGAGCAGTACTTC.

This clonotype was seen at least ten times. Germline and junction disagree at one end, which may indicate a read error. The chain links TRBV2 to TRBJ1-5, with 7 bases fitting TRBD1. CDR1 SNHLY and CDR2 FYNNEI come from the germline V gene. CDR3 length equals 15 residues. The CDR3 DNA is TGTGCCAGCAGGGAAGAGAGGGGGCTGGGTCAGCCCCAGCATTTT. This sequence encodes CASREERGLGQPQHF.

This clonotype was picked up a small number of times. The chain is built from TRBV11-1 and TRBJ2-3; 9 bases match TRBD1. V lost 0 bases, J lost 1 base, and 2 bases stayed unmatched. This CDR3 spans 16 amino acids. Looked up from germline, CDR1 is SGHAT and CDR2 is FQDESV (reference sequence). Here the CDR3 DNA reads TGTGCCAGCAGCTTAGCGGACAGGGGAGGCACAGATACGCAGTATTTT. It specifies CASSLADRGGTDTQYF.

This clonotype occurred many times. The chain employs TRBV28 and TRBJ2-7; D is undetermined. Germline CDR1 reads MDHEN; CDR2 reads SYDVKM. The V end lost 6 bases, the J end lost 4 bases, and 10 bases lay between the germline ends. The length of the CDR3 is 12 residues. The CDR3: CASSLVGYEQYF. CDR3 coding DNA: TGTGCCAGCAGCTTAGTTGGTTACGAGCAGTACTTC.